This TCR beta chain was obtained from a study of T cell responses to AZD1222 COVID-19 vaccine (dated by TCRdb to the early 2020s). The study in broad terms: TCR sequencing covered fewer than 250 trial participants: about 210 given two doses of AZD1222 and approximately 25 given two doses of MenACWY control vaccine. Trial participants were enrolled into age subgroups of 18-55, 56-69 and 70-plus years, which contained around 150, 28 and 57 TCR-sequenced participants, respectively.

The CDR3 regions of human TCRbeta chains were analyzed by immunosequencing. Processing in the source paper ran as follows. TCRs in the repertoires were matched against a reference library of SARS-CoV-2-specific TCRs that had been generated with the MIRA antigen-specificity platform. Breadth was defined as the fraction of unique TCRs that were SARS-CoV-2-associated, and depth was defined as the fraction of total T cells that were SARS-CoV-2-associated. Using the MIRA data, each spike-specific TCR was assigned both to the spike region to which the TCR was reactive and to a CD4 or CD8 class. Log10-transformed breadth and depth values were compared by one-way ANOVA with Sidak's multiple comparisons tests. The table comes from immuneACCESS by way of TCRdb, which keeps in-frame sequences with V and J called. Part of the clones is missing from these tables; in studies checked, under half for an unresolved V gene and the rest for unknown reasons. The DNA gave D and trimming, while V, J and clone size come from that table. This sample holds about 200,000 clones; over 85% were observed only once. Approximately 1% of the sample lies in the top ten.

Of note for this clone: Its antigen is not yet known. Per-nucleotide qualities are absent, and no much larger clonotype sits a single base away.

Results the study describes overall, beyond this receptor: In the small 56-69-year group, the increase in depth fell short of significance, most likely because of low power. No day 14 peak-response samples were available, so repertoires were characterized only after the peak T cell response. Reportedly, almost half of the unique spike-specific TCRs recognized epitopes lying outside the regions that are mutated in the B.1.351 and B.1.1.7 variants. After two AZD1222 doses, spike-specific TCR breadth and depth were significantly higher than at day 0 and than in MenACWY recipients. Conclusions about previously exposed vaccinees are limited, since just 5 to 7 AZD1222 recipients were seropositive for SARS-CoV-2 at baseline. The vaccine-associated CD4 TCRs covered the entire spike protein, and the dominant responses fell in regions 160-218 and 743-854. Participants were mostly white British, with more females than males. The authors suggested clonal diversity may have been underestimated.

The time point label here, explained by the study, means: about 28 days (+/-7) after the second vaccine dose. Because spike-specific TCR depth and breadth did not differ between the two schedules, AZD1222 recipients who got a second dose at roughly 4 weeks were pooled with those who got a second dose at roughly 12 weeks. Vaccinee samples came from UK trials COV001 and COV002, including a single-blind randomized controlled phase 2/3 trial of AZD1222 (ChAdOx1 nCoV-19) in healthy adults. Trial participant PBMC samples were collected at day 0 and day 28 after the second dose for TCRbeta chain sequencing. This material consisted of peripheral blood, taken 28 days after the second AZD1222 dose. The receptor's source is an adult who received the AZD1222 COVID-19 vaccine.

The CDR3 reads CASRSRVTGTGAQETQYF. The DNA sequence follows: TGTGCCAGCAGGAGCCGAGTCACCGGGACAGGGGCGCAAGAGACCCAGTACTTC. The chain was built from TRBV2 and TRBJ2-5; 10 central nucleotides agree with TRBD1. According to the germline V gene, CDR1 reads SNHLY and CDR2 reads FYNNEI. The CDR3, from cysteine to phenylalanine, totals 18 residues. The only DNA kept is the CDR3, 54 bases in frame from the first base. Compared with germline, V lacks 6 bases and J lacks 2 bases; bases without a gene match: 15.